A selection of T cell receptor beta chains follows, all from one sample in a study of pediatric ulcerative colitis. Sequencing used immunoSEQ multiplex PCR; TCRdb keeps in-frame clones, though not all of them. Here the sample spans about 15,000 clones, over 80% being singletons. Sequenced: blood. The receptor source for this set is a boy between 10 and 17 years old with moderate ulcerative colitis. The CDR3 runs from the conserved cysteine through the conserved F or W. The D gene is left open where the match is weak. Clone size appears in some rows only: once, few, many, or a class for an expanded clone.

D,J,V,size,length,DNA,CDR3
-,TRBJ1-2,TRBV7-2,-,15,TGTGCCAGCAGCTTACAGTCATCCTCGGGCTATGGCTACACCTTC,CASSLQSSSGYGYTF
-,TRBJ1-5,TRBV2,few,12,TGTGCCAGCAGTGAAGCGCTGGGGCCCCAGCATTTT,CASSEALGPQHF
-,TRBJ2-2,TRBV9,-,18,TGTGCCAGCAGCCCCCGATCGTGGGGGGTAAGGAACACCGGGGAGCTGTTTTTT,CASSPRSWGVRNTGELFF
TRBD1,TRBJ1-2,TRBV28,once,14,TGTGCCAGCAGTTATCGGGACAGAGATTATGGCTACACCTTC,CASSYRDRDYGYTF
-,TRBJ2-4,TRBV29-1,-,16,TGCAGCGTTGAAGAAGTGGGGGGACTAGCCAAAAACATTCAGTACTTC,CSVEEVGGLAKNIQYF
-,TRBJ1-1,TRBV18,-,13,TGTGCCAGCTCTCCCGACAGAACCCCTGAAGCTTTCTTT,CASSPDRTPEAFF
TRBD2,TRBJ2-1,TRBV11-3,-,17,TGTGCCAGCAGCTTAGTTGGGACTAGCGGGGGCGGCAATGAGCAGTTCTTC,CASSLVGTSGGGNEQFF
-,TRBJ2-3,TRBV19,-,15,TGTGCCAGTAGCCCCACGGGGTATTACACAGATACGCAGTATTTT,CASSPTGYYTDTQYF
-,TRBJ1-2,TRBV19,-,15,TGTGCCAGTAGTATTACCGGGGCATCTAAGGGTGGCTACACCTTC,CASSITGASKGGYTF
TRBD2,TRBJ2-5,TRBV6-1,-,14,TGTGCCAGCAGTTGGGACTATTTGGGCGAGACCCAGTACTTC,CASSWDYLGETQYF
TRBD2,TRBJ2-1,TRBV4-1,-,16,TGCGCCAGCAGCCAAGGCCGAGCGGGGGGGCAGAATGAGCAGTTCTTC,CASSQGRAGGQNEQFF
-,TRBJ1-5,TRBV21-1,-,15,TGTGCCAGCAGCCAACCCGGGTGGGCCAATCAGCCCCAGCATTTT,CASSQPGWANQPQHF
-,TRBJ2-7,TRBV28,few,14,TGTGCCAGCAGTTCGGACCCCGGCGGGTCCGAGCAGTACTTC,CASSSDPGGSEQYF
TRBD2,TRBJ2-5,TRBV10-2,-,14,TGCGCCAGCAGTGCCACTAGCGGGAGGGAGACCCAGTACTTC,CASSATSGRETQYF
TRBD1,TRBJ2-7,TRBV28,-,13,TGTGCCAGCAGTGACAGGGTGGTTGGGGAGCAGTACTTC,CASSDRVVGEQYF
-,TRBJ2-3,TRBV2,-,12,TGTGCCAGCAGTGAACTAGCAGATACGCAGTATTTT,CASSELADTQYF
-,TRBJ2-7,TRBV4-1,-,15,TGCGCCAGCAGCCCGAACTACCTAAGTTTCTACGAGCAGTACTTC,CASSPNYLSFYEQYF
-,TRBJ2-1,TRBV5-6,-,11,TGTGCCAGCAGCTTGGAAGTGGAGCAGTTCTTC,CASSLEVEQFF
-,TRBJ2-3,TRBV30,-,12,TGTGCCTGGAGCCGGGGCACAGATACGCAGTATTTT,CAWSRGTDTQYF
-,TRBJ2-2,TRBV9,-,13,TGTGCCAGCAGCGCCGAGGCCGCCGGGGAGCTGTTTTTT,CASSAEAAGELFF
-,TRBJ2-3,TRBV7-8,-,14,TGTGCCAGCAGCCGACACGGCGAAGGGGATACGCAGTATTTT,CASSRHGEGDTQYF
TRBD1,TRBJ2-7,TRBV11-3,-,16,TGTGCCAGCAGCTTCAGTCGGGACAGCAGGCGGTACGAGCAGTACTTC,CASSFSRDSRRYEQYF
TRBD2,TRBJ2-1,TRBV4-2,-,14,TGTGCCAGCAGCCAAGAACTAGCGGGAAATGAGCAGTTCTTC,CASSQELAGNEQFF
-,TRBJ1-2,TRBV6-1,-,14,TGTGCCAGCAGTGAAGCCGGGGCCAACTATGGCTACACCTTC,CASSEAGANYGYTF
-,TRBJ1-1,TRBV29-1,-,19,TGCAGCGTTGATAGGTTCCGGAGAATCCGTCCTAAGATGAACACTGAAGCTTTCTTT,CSVDRFRRIRPKMNTEAFF
-,TRBJ2-7,TRBV5-6,-,11,TGTGCCAGCAGCCGAACACCGGAGCAGTACTTC,CASSRTPEQYF
TRBD2,TRBJ2-7,TRBV11-3,-,19,TGTGCCAGCAGCTCGGGACTAGCGGGAGGTGCCCATATATCCTACGAGCAGTACTTC,CASSSGLAGGAHISYEQYF
-,TRBJ2-2,TRBV2,-,11,TGTGCCAGCAGTCAGGCCGGGGAGCTGTTTTTT,CASSQAGELFF
-,TRBJ2-3,TRBV11-2,-,14,TGTGCCAGCGGGCCCTCGAGGGTGACAGATACGCAGTATTTT,CASGPSRVTDTQYF
TRBD2,TRBJ2-1,TRBV2,-,15,TGTGCCAGCTCCTACTCAGGACTAGCGGACAATGAGCAGTTCTTC,CASSYSGLADNEQFF
TRBD1,TRBJ2-1,TRBV28,-,14,TGTGCCAGCAGGTACCGGGACAGGTCCGATGAGCAGTTCTTC,CASRYRDRSDEQFF
-,TRBJ2-7,TRBV28,-,12,TGTGCCAGCAGAAGGGACTTATACGAGCAGTACTTC,CASRRDLYEQYF
TRBD1,TRBJ1-4,TRBV6-5,-,15,TGTGCCAGCAGTTATACAGGGGTTAAGGGTGAAAAACTGTTTTTT,CASSYTGVKGEKLFF
TRBD2,TRBJ2-3,TRBV2,-,18,TGTGCCAGCAGTGATATCGAATTAGCGGGGGGGAGCACAGATACGCAGTATTTT,CASSDIELAGGSTDTQYF
TRBD1,TRBJ2-7,TRBV6-4,-,15,TGTGCCAGCAGTGCCGTACAGGGGACGGGTGATGAGCAGTACTTC,CASSAVQGTGDEQYF
-,TRBJ1-2,TRBV6-1,-,12,TGTGCCAGCAGACAGGCATTCTATGGCTACACCTTC,CASRQAFYGYTF
-,TRBJ2-7,TRBV6-6,-,15,TGTGCCAGCAGTCGCCAGGCGGTGGGGGCCTACGAGCAGTACTTC,CASSRQAVGAYEQYF
TRBD2,TRBJ2-3,TRBV9,-,15,TGTGCCAGCAGCCCCAGAGCGGGGGGGCAAGATACGCAGTATTTT,CASSPRAGGQDTQYF
-,TRBJ1-2,TRBV4-1,-,12,TGCGCCAGCAGCCAAGGAGGTTTTGGCTACACCTTC,CASSQGGFGYTF